This TCR beta chain is drawn from a study of blood T cells in healthy people across ages. Findings and limits, study-wide: Naive CD4+ cell counts and diversity both ran higher in long-lived than in aged donors. Diversity was estimated from one million T cells, and these estimates were considered underestimates.

Per sample, at least 5.5 micrograms of total RNA were extracted. Germline V gene sequence: CDR1 SGHRS, CDR2 YFSETQ. Losses at the gene ends were 3 bases for V and 2 bases for J; bases not matched to a gene: 7. The CDR3 runs 17 residues. Together with a sample-barcoded 5' primer, a J-beta primer mix was included in a second PCR lasting roughly 6 to 12 cycles. Each cDNA molecule, via a template-switch adaptor with 12 random nucleotides, was tagged. TCRdb re-derived calls from the 5' RACE reads in MiXCR, one entry per CDR3 protein. The sample holds 1,800,000 or so distinct CDR3 sequences, about 39% seen once. Only a few counts were recorded for this clonotype. Its antigen is undetermined.

V usage is TRBV5-1 and J usage is TRBJ2-3; 12 bases match TRBD2. This sequence originates from a human donor in good health. The specimen sequenced was blood. The CDR3 DNA follows: TGCGCCAGCAGCTCACTAGCGGGGGGAACCTTCACAGATACGCAGTATTTT. Translating it yields CASSSLAGGTFTDTQYF.